This T cell receptor beta chain was sequenced for a study of CD4 T cells in relation to SARS-CoV-2 and coronaviruses. The study, taken as a whole, reports: No crossreactivity against non-spike viral proteins was tested here. Samples before the pandemic and after infection were not matched within any donor.

Points on this clone: Its target is unknown.

CD4+ T cells from unexposed donors were obtained before the COVID-19 pandemic (2011-2018). Deep TCR-beta sequencing used DNA from uncultured naive and memory CD4+ T cells. Only in-frame clones appear in the TCRdb table, and some are missing; sequencing was by immunoSEQ multiplex PCR. In the table there are tens of thousands of clones, 86% of which are singletons. This CDR3 spans 15 amino acids. V was pared by 0 bases and J by 0 bases, with 10 bases between. CDR1 SGHRS and CDR2 YFSETQ come from the germline V gene. The chain employs TRBV5-1 and TRBJ2-7; no definite D call. The sequenced material came from memory CD4+ T cells from PBMCs. The TCR was taken from a human donor in good health. In nucleotides, the CDR3 is TGCGCCAGCAGCTTGGGTGGGCACAGCTCCTACGAGCAGTACTTC. This gives the protein CASSLGGHSSYEQYF.